Sequencing of this T cell receptor beta chain was carried out in a study of tumor and adjacent non-tumor tissue in lung cancer. Study-level background: The patients, approximately 9 men and about five women, were about 31 to 80 with stage I to III disease.

This sample's RNA came from whole unsorted tissue. On this clonotype itself: Germline is not matched at one junction end, which may reflect a read error.

Three rounds of nested PCR, following a modified ARM-PCR protocol, produced the TCRbeta library. One entry per CDR3 protein, called by TCRdb with MiXCR from the multiplex PCR reads. The table shows under 140,000 distinct CDR3 sequences, with approximately 80% occurring only once. The clonotype comes from a man aged 65 to 85 with non-small cell lung cancer. Sequencing input: lung tumor tissue.

The CDR3 is CASSHTRGSSYEQYF. The CDR3 nucleotides read TGTGCAAGCAGCCATACTAGAGGGAGCTCCTACGAGCAGTACTTC. This sequence joins TRBV6-5 and TRBJ2-7, with D tentatively TRBD2 (5 bases). Per germline, CDR1 MNHEY and CDR2 SVGAGI. The CDR3 runs 15 residues.